The 7 T cell receptor beta chains below come from one sample, sequenced in a study of blood T cell repertoires in COVID-19. Sequenced by immunoSEQ multiplex PCR; TCRdb stores in-frame clones only, minus some. The sample has around 140,000 clones; about 72% are singletons. Sample: peripheral blood. Receptor source: a woman in her seventies with acute or convalescent COVID-19.

The chain links TRBV29-1 to TRBJ1-1, with D maybe TRBD1 (5 bases). This CDR3 has 15 amino acids. The germline CDR1 and CDR2 sequences are SQVTM and ANQGSEA. V was shortened by 6 bases and J by 0 bases, with 17 bases between the two germline ends. For the CDR3, the DNA is TGCAGCGTGTATTCTGACAGATCATTGAACACTGAAGCTTTCTTT. This codes for CSVYSDRSLNTEAFF.

The gene calls are TRBV6-5 and TRBJ1-2; TRBD1 matches 7 bases. The CDR3 spans 14 residues. In germline, CDR1 is MNHEY, CDR2 SVGAGI. V shed 2 bases and J 2 bases; nucleotides not matched to a gene: 2. Here the CDR3 reads CASSYRGPNYGYTF. CDR3 in DNA: TGTGCCAGCAGTTACAGGGGGCCAAACTATGGCTACACCTTC.

The V and J genes are TRBV5-4 and TRBJ2-7; the D gene is possibly TRBD2 (5 bases). V gave up 4 bases and J gave up 4 bases, with 12 bases separating them. The CDR3 runs 13 residues. Germline CDR1 SGHNT, CDR2 YYREEE (reference sequence). In DNA form, the CDR3 reads TGTGCCAGCAGCCGAGGGTCGGGTTACGAGCAGTACTTC. Translation gives CASSRGSGYEQYF.

V usage is TRBV11-2 and J usage is TRBJ2-1, with D tentatively TRBD2 (6 bases). This CDR3 comprises 15 residues. Germline V CDR1 and CDR2: SGHAT, FQNNGV. The V end was cut by 5 bases, the J end by 1 base, with 12 bases between. CDR3 sequence reads: CASSRDFRSYNEQFF. DNA for the CDR3: TGTGCCAGCAGCCGGGACTTCCGATCCTACAATGAGCAGTTCTTC.

The chain uses TRBV11-3 and TRBJ2-1; 9 bases fit TRBD1. Germline V gene sequence: CDR1 SGHNT, CDR2 YENEEA. J lost 0 bases, V lost 2 bases, and 5 bases had no gene match. The CDR3 length is 17 residues. DNA of the CDR3: TGTGCCAGCAGCTTAAGAACAGGGGGCGCCTCCTACAATGAGCAGTTCTTC. Translated: CASSLRTGGASYNEQFF.

This clone was counted between two and nine times. This chain uses TRBV5-1 with TRBJ1-1, with D perhaps matching TRBD1 (5 bases). V lost 7 bases to trimming and J lost 4 bases, with 17 bases between them. CDR1 is SGHRS, CDR2 YFSETQ, per germline. The CDR3 loop spans 14 amino acids. The CDR3 loop reads CASAFAQGGTEAFF. The CDR3 DNA sequence: TGCGCCAGCGCTTTTGCCCAGGGCGGCACTGAAGCTTTCTTT.

The chain is built from TRBV7-2 and TRBJ2-2, with D possibly matching TRBD2 (6 bases). The V gene lost 1 base and the J gene lost 5 bases, with 8 bases spanning the gap. Germline V gene lookup returns CDR1 SGHTA and CDR2 FQGNSA. This CDR3 comprises 14 residues. The CDR3 reads CASSLGLVTGELFF. The CDR3 bases are TGTGCCAGCAGCTTAGGACTAGTGACCGGGGAGCTGTTTTTT.